This entry features one T cell receptor (beta chain) sequence. Authors' analysis steps: Amplification from reference gene primers served as the basis for estimated nucleated cell counts. Sequenced by immunoSEQ multiplex PCR; TCRdb stores in-frame clones only, minus some. V, J and clone size are taken as reported in that table, and D and trimming were inferred from the DNA itself. The table includes around 200,000 clones, about four fifths detected once. The sample comes from a study of blood T cell repertoires in COVID-19. Trimming cost V 4 bases and J 2 bases; bases outside gene matches: 5. The CDR3 runs to 15 residues. Germline CDR1 is SGHRS and CDR2 is YFSETQ.

The genes are TRBV5-1 and TRBJ1-3; 8 bases map to TRBD1. The specimen sequenced was peripheral blood. The clonotype comes from a human donor in a cohort sampled during active COVID-19. Written as DNA, the CDR3 is TGCGCCAGCAGCCCGGACAGGGAAGCTGGAAACACCATATATTTT. Its translation is CASSPDREAGNTIYF.